At least ten counts were recorded for the clone carrying this TCR beta chain. Its antigen is as yet unknown. This specimen belongs to a study of neurological immune-mediated disorders. Germline-derived CDR1 and CDR2 are SEHNR and FQNEAQ (reference sequence). The CDR3 runs to 14 residues. Trimming took off 10 bases at V and 4 bases at J, with 20 bases between the two ends. The cDNA came from 5'RACE with 10-nucleotide random UMIs. Over 170 million TCR-beta sequences from 15-18 subjects came from every sequencing run. MiXCR was run by TCRdb on the 5' RACE reads, yielding one entry per CDR3 protein. In the table there are approximately 82,000 distinct CDR3 sequences, 2% to 3% of which are singletons. Study results and limitations: The study found no CDR3 amino acid sequences shared by expanded clones across subjects, suggesting private repertoires in all groups. One related-CDR3 cluster, which may be a signature, held the repertoires of 18 of 34 multiple sclerosis patients after phylogenetic grouping.

Sequencing input: PBMCs. This clonotype was obtained from a woman in her 30s with multiple sclerosis. This chain connects TRBV7-9 to TRBJ2-7; the D is unclear. The CDR3 region is CAIDSSRGFYEQYF. In nucleotides, the CDR3 is TGTGCCATCGACTCAAGCCGAGGTTTTTACGAGCAGTACTTC. Based on the CDR3 plus reference TRBV7-9 and TRBJ2-7, the full variable domain is DTGVSQNPRHKITKRGQNVTFRCDPISEHNRLYWYRQTLGQGPEFLTYFQNEAQLEKSRLLSDRFSAERPKGSFSTLEIQRTEQGDSAMYLCAIDSSRGFYEQYFGPGTRLTVT.